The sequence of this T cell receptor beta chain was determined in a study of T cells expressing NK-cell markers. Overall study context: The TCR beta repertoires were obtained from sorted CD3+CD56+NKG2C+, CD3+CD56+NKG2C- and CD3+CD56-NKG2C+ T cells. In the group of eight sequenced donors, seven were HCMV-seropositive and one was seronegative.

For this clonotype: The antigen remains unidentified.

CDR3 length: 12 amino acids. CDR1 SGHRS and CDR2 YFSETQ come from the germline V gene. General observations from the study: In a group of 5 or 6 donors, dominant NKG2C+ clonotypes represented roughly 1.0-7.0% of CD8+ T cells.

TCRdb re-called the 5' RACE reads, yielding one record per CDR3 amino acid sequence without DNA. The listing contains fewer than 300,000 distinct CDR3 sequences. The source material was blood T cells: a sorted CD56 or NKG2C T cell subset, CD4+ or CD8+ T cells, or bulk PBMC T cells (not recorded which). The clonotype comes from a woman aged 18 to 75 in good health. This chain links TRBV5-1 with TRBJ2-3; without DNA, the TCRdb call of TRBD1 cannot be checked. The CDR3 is CASSLGPRPVVF. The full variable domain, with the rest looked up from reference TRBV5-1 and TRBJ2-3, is KAGVTQTPRYLIKTRGQQVTLSCSPISGHRSVSWYQQTPGQGLQFLFEYFSETQRNKGNFPGRFSGRQFSNSRSEMNVSTLELGDSALYLCASSLGPRPVVFGPGTRLTVL.